This TCR beta chain was recovered during a study of T cell changes during pregnancy in multiple sclerosis. Profiled with immunoSEQ multiplex PCR; TCRdb holds only in-frame clones, not every one. The sample records 35,000 to 45,000 clones, 75% to 95% being singletons. There are 14 residues in the CDR3. The germline CDR1 and CDR2 sequences are SGHRS and YFSETQ. J gave up 1 base and V 5 bases, and 1 base lay outside the gene matches. The rearrangement uses TRBV5-1 and TRBJ2-5, with 11 bases matching TRBD2. Sequences were derived from CD4+ T cells from peripheral blood mononuclear cells, sampled in the third trimester of pregnancy. The TCR originated in a female donor with multiple sclerosis, enrolled in a pregnancy study. CDR3 nucleotide sequence: TGCGCCAGCAGGACTAGCGGGATCCAAGAGACCCAGTACTTC. Its protein is CASRTSGIQETQYF.